These T cell receptor beta chains were read from a single sample in a study of blood T cell repertoires in COVID-19. Assay: immunoSEQ multiplex PCR; the TCRdb copy retains only in-frame clones and omits some. The sample has about 430,000 clones; around 89% are singletons. Sequencing was performed on PBMCs or T cells enriched from blood (not recorded which). The receptor set was obtained from a man aged 30 to 45 who had recovered from COVID-19. The CDR3 runs from the conserved cysteine through the conserved F or W. The order of the fields is J gene, V gene, CDR3 protein.

TRBJ1-2	TRBV29-1	CSVRGTGFGYTF
TRBJ1-5	TRBV28	CASSLSRGPYSNQPQHF
TRBJ1-4	TRBV28	CASSLPGIGLEKLFF
TRBJ1-1	TRBV4-1	CASSQDLGLSTEAFF
TRBJ1-3	TRBV5-6	CASSSAPTVSGNTIYF
TRBJ2-4	TRBV11-1	CASSFGGYLPKNIQYF
TRBJ1-5	TRBV12-5	CASGLVYRGSNQPQHF
TRBJ1-1	TRBV6-5	CASTDRVTEAFF
TRBJ1-1	TRBV5-1	CASSLGGQNTEAFF
TRBJ2-6	TRBV4-1	CASSQEGLGQGFTGANVLTF
TRBJ2-7	TRBV20-1	CSARATGWEYF
TRBJ2-5	TRBV28	CASSLGTSGNGETQYF
TRBJ2-7	TRBV5-4	CASSLALGQSYEQYF
TRBJ2-7	TRBV27	CASKAGISYEQYF
TRBJ1-5	TRBV27	CASSLSGGKIKPQHF
TRBJ2-3	TRBV6-6	CASSLGGDTQYF
TRBJ2-1	TRBV10-3	CAIRRKGGTFEYNEQFF
TRBJ2-1	TRBV6-5	CASRRLAGVQNEQFF
TRBJ2-5	TRBV2	CASSLRQEETQYF
TRBJ2-3	TRBV24-1	CATSDWQEGRNTQYF
TRBJ2-1	TRBV28	CASGRAGLHNEQFF
TRBJ2-7	TRBV28	CASRRDQAYEQYF
TRBJ2-2	TRBV19	CASSGQILVIGELFF
TRBJ2-1	TRBV28	CASSASSVDEQFF
TRBJ2-1	TRBV20-1	CSALTKLEQFF
TRBJ1-2	TRBV12-3/TRBV12-4	CASGGRGYGYTF
TRBJ2-5	TRBV21-1	CASSRRQGRAQYF
TRBJ2-6	TRBV9	CASGNSGANVLTF
TRBJ1-1	TRBV28	CASSSNRYTEAFF
TRBJ2-5	TRBV18	CASSADRGRRETQYF
TRBJ1-5	TRBV2	CASSYSNQPQHF
TRBJ1-5	TRBV2	CASSFGQGAVQPQHF
TRBJ1-5	TRBV18	CASSPRENSNQPQHF
TRBJ2-7	TRBV19	CASSLGTSGTYEQYF
TRBJ1-1	TRBV29-1	CSVDRQYQGSEAFF
TRBJ2-1	TRBV24-1	CATRRDGEQFF
TRBJ2-7	TRBV7-9	CASSFNRDRPYEQYF
TRBJ2-1	TRBV18	CASSQEQGAANEQFF
TRBJ1-2	TRBV7-9	CASSFLEGDGYTF
TRBJ2-7	TRBV7-9	CASSDLELEQYF
TRBJ2-7	TRBV5-1	CASSLAPVSGRAVEQYF
TRBJ2-3	TRBV3-1/TRBV3-2	CASSQDLASGRASDTQYF
TRBJ2-1	TRBV6-5	CASRGLAGGSNEQFF
TRBJ1-4	TRBV7-9	CASSSSGTRGEKLFF
TRBJ2-7	TRBV12-3/TRBV12-4	CASKGTAREQYF
TRBJ2-5	TRBV9	CASSQLGLQETQYF
TRBJ2-1	TRBV12-3/TRBV12-4	CASSRGLNNEQFF
TRBJ2-7	TRBV4-1	CASSQGLAGVSYEQYF
TRBJ1-1	TRBV5-1	CASSPGQRLPNTEAFF
TRBJ2-7	TRBV19	CASSQSERGHSYEQYF
TRBJ2-1	TRBV19	CASSIVPGLAGGPPNEQFF
TRBJ2-5	TRBV5-6	CASKFEETQYF
TRBJ2-5	TRBV29-1	CSVEGGGETQYF
TRBJ1-1	TRBV6-6	CASRPINWNTEAFF
TRBJ1-5	TRBV19	CASSGPGGNRPQHF
TRBJ2-1	TRBV9	CASSPRPPAGGVINEQFF
TRBJ1-5	TRBV4-1	CASSQDPLNQPQHF
TRBJ2-7	TRBV7-2	CASSLGRPYEQYF
TRBJ1-1	TRBV29-1	CSVVRTANTEAFF
TRBJ2-1	TRBV30	CAQEIAGEGNEQFF